The 29 T cell receptor beta chains presented below share a single source sample, sequenced in a study of CD8 T cells in ankylosing spondylitis. TCRdb used MiXCR to reprocess the 5' RACE reads, holding one entry per CDR3 protein. The table records under 300,000 distinct CDR3 sequences, 9.5% to 12% of them present only once. The sequencing input was blood, either unsorted or a sorted T cell fraction (not recorded which). The origin of the receptors is a male donor with ankylosing spondylitis or in good health (not recorded which).

Only a few counts were recorded for this clonotype. The genes are TRBV28 and TRBJ2-1; 13 bases map to TRBD2. The CDR3 runs to 18 residues. The germline gives CDR1 MDHEN, CDR2 SYDVKM. With V trimmed by 6 bases and J by 4 bases, 12 bases remained unmatched. DNA for the CDR3: TGTGCCAGCAGACAGGGGGTAGGGACTAGCGGGATTTACAATGAGCAGTTCTTC. Residues: CASRQGVGTSGIYNEQFF.

The chain joins TRBV7-9 to TRBJ2-7; 10 nucleotides match TRBD2. Looked up from germline, CDR1 is SEHNR and CDR2 is FQNEAQ (reference sequence). V was pared by 3 bases and J by 2 bases, with 7 bases of the junction left unmatched. CDR3 size: 16 residues. CDR3 nucleotide sequence: TGTGCCAGCAGCTTGAGTAGCGGGAGGCCTCCCTACGAGCAGTACTTC. Translation: CASSLSSGRPPYEQYF.

In its sample, this clonotype was seen many times. The rearrangement uses TRBV5-1 and TRBJ2-1, with 10 bases that match TRBD2. This CDR3 comprises 16 residues. The V gene's germline CDR1 is SGHRS and CDR2 YFSETQ. V shed 3 bases, J shed 6 bases, and the junction held 9 bases outside the gene matches. The DNA of the CDR3 is TGCGCCAGCAGCTCCTCAACTAGCGGGGCGACCAATGAGCAGTTCTTC. As protein: CASSSSTSGATNEQFF.

This clonotype was observed at least ten times. The genes are TRBV29-1 and TRBJ2-1; D could derive from TRBD1 or TRBD2 (5 bases each). Looked up from germline, CDR1 is SQVTM and CDR2 is ANQGSEA. The V gene lost 0 bases and the J gene lost 3 bases, with 12 bases spanning the gap. This CDR3 has 15 residues. The CDR3 loop reads CSVEDETRGYNEQFF. The CDR3 DNA reads TGCAGCGTTGAAGATGAAACGAGGGGCTACAATGAGCAGTTCTTC.

This rearrangement joins TRBV5-1 to TRBJ2-3; 7 nucleotides agree with TRBD1. This CDR3 is 15 amino acids long. From germline, CDR1 is SGHRS and CDR2 YFSETQ. With 3 bases clipped from V and 2 bases from J, the junction kept 6 bases outside the gene matches. CDR3 region: CASSSDRASTDTQYF. The CDR3 DNA is TGCGCCAGCAGCTCCGACAGGGCCTCCACAGATACGCAGTATTTT.

This clonotype was found many times. For the CDR3, the DNA is TGCGCCAGCAGCCGGGACAGGGAAGGCGGCTACACCTTC. It encodes CASSRDREGGYTF. The chain joins TRBV5-1 to TRBJ1-2; 9 nucleotides agree with TRBD1. J was trimmed by 8 bases and V by 4 bases; bases with no gene match: 6. The CDR3 runs 13 residues. Germline CDR1 and CDR2: SGHRS and YFSETQ.

The table lists this clonotype with many counts. CDR3 in amino acids: CSAREGHLEQFF. DNA of the CDR3: TGCAGTGCTAGAGAAGGACATCTTGAGCAGTTCTTC. The chain couples TRBV20-1 to TRBJ2-1; D might be TRBD1 (5 bases). V was clipped by 0 bases and J by 9 bases, with 9 bases between them. This CDR3 has 12 amino acids. Per germline, CDR1 DFQATT and CDR2 SNEGSKA (reference sequence).

The CDR3: CSASLGLAGETQYF. The CDR3 DNA reads as TGCAGTGCTAGCTTGGGCCTCGCGGGGGAGACCCAGTACTTC. The chain uses TRBV20-1 and TRBJ2-5; perhaps TRBD2 as D (6 bases). Germline-derived CDR1 and CDR2 are DFQATT and SNEGSKA (reference sequence). The CDR3 has 14 amino acids. Trimming took 3 bases from V and 5 from J, leaving 16 bases between them.

This clonotype was seen ten or more times. V is TRBV29-1 and J is TRBJ2-7, with D perhaps matching TRBD2 (6 bases). This CDR3 contains 13 residues. The germline gives CDR1 SQVTM, CDR2 ANQGSEA. Trimming pared 7 bases from V and 0 bases from J, leaving 13 bases between. The CDR3 spells CSAKEGNSYEQYF. The DNA for the CDR3 is TGCAGCGCTAAGGAGGGAAACTCCTACGAGCAGTACTTC.

This clonotype has more than one count but fewer than ten. The chain recombines TRBV20-1 with TRBJ2-5; D unresolved. Germline V lookup: CDR1 DFQATT, CDR2 SNEGSKA (reference sequence). The CDR3 totals 11 residues. Trimming cost V 6 bases and J 5 bases, with 10 bases left between them. The CDR3 DNA sequence: TGCAGTGCGGGCCTTGAGGAGACCCAGTACTTC. This gives the protein CSAGLEETQYF.

The chain links TRBV7-1 to TRBJ2-7, with D hard to call. TRBV7-1 is assigned to the ORF class and has an uncertain function. Trimming left V 4 bases short and J 5 bases short, with 15 bases between. The CDR3 has 14 amino acids. The CDR3 nucleotides are TGTGCCAGCAGCTTAAGCCCCCCCCCTAACGAGCAGTACTTC. It translates to CASSLSPPPNEQYF.

This clonotype was seen many times. V usage is TRBV7-7 and J usage is TRBJ2-3; 7 bases match TRBD2. There are 16 residues in the CDR3. Per the germline V gene, CDR1 is SSHAT and CDR2 is FNYEAQ (reference sequence). The V segment lost 5 bases and the J segment 4 bases; nucleotides outside the gene matches: 12. The CDR3 is CASSRLLALRPDTQYF. Here the CDR3 DNA reads TGTGCCAGCAGCCGCCTACTAGCGCTGCGGCCAGATACGCAGTATTTT.

This clonotype has at least ten counts. The V and J genes are TRBV6-6 and TRBJ1-1, with 7 bases identical to TRBD1. The CDR3 loop spans 12 amino acids. Germline V CDR1 and CDR2: MNHNY, SVGAGI (reference sequence). The trim removed 6 bases at V and 5 bases at J, leaving 3 bases unmatched. CDR3 DNA: TGTGCCAGCAGACCACAGGGGACTGAAGCTTTCTTT. This codes for CASRPQGTEAFF.

This chain links TRBV29-1 with TRBJ1-1; D is unclear. V was pared by 7 bases and J by 6 bases, with 6 bases between. CDR1 SQVTM and CDR2 ANQGSEA come from the germline V gene. CDR3 length: 9 residues. The CDR3 nucleotides are TGCAGCGGCTACCCTGAAGCTTTCTTT. This codes for CSGYPEAFF.

This clonotype was observed a few times. This rearrangement joins TRBV7-2 to TRBJ2-3, with 7 positions matching TRBD2. With V trimmed by 4 bases and J by 6 bases, 4 bases remained unmatched. There are 13 residues in the CDR3. CDR1 is SGHTA and CDR2 is FQGNSA in the germline V gene. CDR3 region: CASSSGGWDTQYF. CDR3 nucleotide sequence: TGTGCCAGCAGCTCGGGGGGATGGGATACGCAGTATTTT. The whole variable domain, filled in from reference TRBV7-2 and TRBJ2-3, reads GAGVSQSPSNKVTEKGKDVELRCDPISGHTALYWYRQSLGQGLEFLIYFQGNSAPDKSGLPSDRFSAERTGGSVSTLTIQRTQQEDSAVYLCASSSGGWDTQYFGPGTRLTVL.

This clonotype occurred a few times. V gene TRBV4-2 combines with J gene TRBJ2-5; tentatively, D is TRBD2 (7 bases). The CDR3 consists of 15 residues. Germline CDR1 LGHNA, CDR2 YNFKEQ. V was pared by 4 bases and J by 5 bases, with 17 bases between. CDR3 DNA: TGTGCCAGCAGCCCGGACAACAGGGAGGGGGAGACCCAGTACTTC. Protein: CASSPDNREGETQYF.

A word on this clonotype: This may be a read error: a much more frequent sequence differs by one nucleotide. This sequence joins TRBV5-1 and TRBJ2-2, with TRBD2 matching 7 bases. CDR3 length equals 15 residues. Germline assignment: CDR1 SGHRS and CDR2 YFSETQ. The CDR3 DNA is TGCGCCAGCAGCATCGGGACTACCCTGTCCGGGAAGCTGTTTTTT. This gives the protein CASSIGTTLSGKLFF.

The table lists this clonotype with a few counts. V and J are TRBV5-1 and TRBJ2-2, with D hard to call. Germline V gives CDR1 SGHRS, CDR2 YFSETQ. V lost 3 bases and J lost 6, with 12 bases in between. The CDR3 runs to 14 residues. The CDR3 coding sequence is TGCGCCAGCAGCTCGCAGTTGCGTTCCGGGGAGCTGTTTTTT. It yields the protein CASSSQLRSGELFF.

There are many counts of this clonotype. The chain carries TRBV5-1 and TRBJ2-1; 8 nucleotides line up with TRBD2. V dropped 4 bases and J dropped 2; count of bases not matched to a gene: 5. CDR3 length equals 15 residues. Germline V gives CDR1 SGHRS, CDR2 YFSETQ. CDR3 protein: CASSPQGLAYNEQFF. CDR3 bases: TGCGCCAGCAGCCCCCAGGGACTAGCCTACAATGAGCAGTTCTTC.

The table lists this clonotype with many counts. The rearrangement links TRBV5-1 to TRBJ2-6, with D unresolved. Germline CDR1 SGHRS, CDR2 YFSETQ. V lost 0 bases and J lost 2, with 3 bases in between. CDR3 length: 14 amino acids. CDR3: CASSLDPGANVLTF. Here the CDR3 DNA reads TGCGCCAGCAGCTTGGACCCTGGGGCCAACGTCCTGACTTTC.

In this sample, this clonotype turned up a few times. The chain uses TRBV6-5 and TRBJ1-1; D gene unclear. The CDR3 sequence is 11 residues long. V dropped 8 bases and J dropped 2 bases, with 6 bases sitting between them. Germline V gene sequence: CDR1 MNHEY, CDR2 SVGAGI. CDR3 sequence: CASVRNTEAFF. In nucleotides, the CDR3 is TGTGCCAGCGTCAGAAACACTGAAGCTTTCTTT.

This clonotype was recorded at least ten times. V is TRBV6-1 and J is TRBJ2-5; 8 nucleotides line up with TRBD2. CDR3 length: 15 amino acids. V was clipped by 5 bases and J by 5 bases; unmatched bases: 10. CDR1 MNHNS and CDR2 SASEGT come from the germline V gene. CDR3 residues: CASSTPREDQETQYF. CDR3 nucleotides: TGTGCCAGCAGTACCCCGCGGGAGGATCAGGAGACCCAGTACTTC.

This clonotype was counted between two and nine times. The rearrangement links TRBV28 to TRBJ1-2; the D is unclear. The CDR3 is 12 residues long. The V end was cut by 6 bases, the J end by 4 bases, with 9 bases between. CDR1 is MDHEN, CDR2 SYDVKM, per germline. CDR3 residues: CASRAVPYGYTF. CDR3 in DNA: TGTGCCAGCAGGGCAGTACCCTATGGCTACACCTTC.

There are a few counts of this clonotype. The CDR3 nucleotides are TGCAGTGCTCCCTCCGGGACTAGCGGGAGGTCTAGCACAGATACGCAGTATTTT. It yields the protein CSAPSGTSGRSSTDTQYF. The chain is built from TRBV20-1 and TRBJ2-3; the match to TRBD2 covers 15 bases. V gave up 5 bases and J gave up 0 bases; unmatched junction bases: 9. The CDR3 is 18 residues long. CDR1 DFQATT and CDR2 SNEGSKA come from the germline V gene (reference sequence).

In this sample, this clonotype turned up many times. This chain joins TRBV5-1 and TRBJ2-7; D ambiguous. Germline V gene lookup returns CDR1 SGHRS and CDR2 YFSETQ. The CDR3 totals 13 residues. V lost 2 bases and J 2 bases, leaving 8 bases between the germline ends. CDR3 nucleotides: TGCGCCAGCAGCTTACCCAGAGCCTACGAGCAGTACTTC. Protein sequence: CASSLPRAYEQYF.

This clonotype was counted many times. The V call is TRBV20-1, the J call TRBJ2-6; D is ambiguous. CDR1 DFQATT and CDR2 SNEGSKA come from the germline V gene (reference sequence). This CDR3 has 19 amino acids. Trimming left V 0 bases short and J 0 bases short, with 18 bases between. CDR3 region: CSARDLAPKLSSGANVLTF. As DNA, the CDR3 is TGCAGTGCTAGAGATCTGGCACCCAAACTGTCCTCTGGGGCCAACGTCCTGACTTTC.

Ten or more counts support this clonotype. The chain combines TRBV6-5 with TRBJ1-3, with D unclear. CDR1 and CDR2 from the germline V gene are MNHEY and SVGAGI. The V end lost 0 bases, the J end lost 4 bases, and 7 bases lay between the germline ends. CDR3 length: 14 residues. CDR3 in DNA: TGTGCCAGCAGTTACTCGGGGTTGGGAAACACCATATATTTT. Translating gives CASSYSGLGNTIYF.

This chain joins TRBV3-1 and TRBJ2-7; TRBD2 matches 8 bases. The germline V gene encodes CDR1 LGHDT and CDR2 YNNKEL (reference sequence). This CDR3 contains 14 residues. The ends lost 3 bases at V and 2 bases at J; junction bases unmatched: 3. This CDR3 reads CASSHPTSAYEQYF. CDR3 sequence (DNA): TGTGCCAGCAGCCATCCGACTAGCGCCTACGAGCAGTACTTC.

The chain employs TRBV2 and TRBJ2-2; D unresolved. The CDR3 runs to 14 residues. Germline V gives CDR1 SNHLY, CDR2 FYNNEI. Trimming shortened V by 5 bases and J by 6 bases, and 13 bases separated the two germline ends. CDR3 nucleotides: TGTGCCAGCAGTAGTAGGGCCCTCGCCGGGGAGCTGTTTTTT. As protein: CASSSRALAGELFF.